This T cell receptor (beta chain) was captured in a study of blood T cells in healthy people across ages. The CDR3 is made up of 13 amino acids. V lost 0 bases and J lost 4, with 9 bases in between. Germline CDR1 is SQVTM and CDR2 is ANQGSEA. PCR was performed a second time for about 7 to 12 cycles using a sample-barcoded 5' primer and a J-beta primer mix. Via MiXCR, TCRdb re-called the 5' RACE reads, giving one row per CDR3 protein. The table lists around 1.5 million distinct CDR3 sequences, approximately 59% of them singletons. This clonotype was seen a handful of times. Sequencing used blood. This clonotype was obtained from a man aged 18 to 30 in good health. The chain uses TRBV29-1 and TRBJ1-1; D remains ambiguous. As DNA, the CDR3 is TGCAGCGTTGAAGATCTCGTTGGCACTGAAGCTTTCTTT. Amino acid sequence: CSVEDLVGTEAFF. The full variable domain, completed using reference TRBV29-1 and TRBJ1-1, is SAVISQKPSRDICQRGTSLTIQCQVDSQVTMMFWYRQQPGQSLTLIATANQGSEATYESGFVIDKFPISRPNLTFSTLTVSNMSPEDSSIYLCSVEDLVGTEAFFGQGTRLTVV.